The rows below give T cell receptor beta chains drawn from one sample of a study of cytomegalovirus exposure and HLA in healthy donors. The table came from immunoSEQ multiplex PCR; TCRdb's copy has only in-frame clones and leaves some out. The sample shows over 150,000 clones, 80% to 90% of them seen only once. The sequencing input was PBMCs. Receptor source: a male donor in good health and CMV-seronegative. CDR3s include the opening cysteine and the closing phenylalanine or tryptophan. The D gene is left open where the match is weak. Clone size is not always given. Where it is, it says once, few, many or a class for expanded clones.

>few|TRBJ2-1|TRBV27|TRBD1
CASSSVDRGYNEQFF
TGTGCCAGCAGTTCAGTGGACAGGGGATACAATGAGCAGTTCTTC
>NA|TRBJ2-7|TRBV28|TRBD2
CASNLMLAGGRHEQYF
TGTGCCAGCAACCTCATGTTAGCGGGAGGGCGCCACGAGCAGTACTTC
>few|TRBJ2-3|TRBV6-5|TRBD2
CATLAGSTDTQYF
TGTGCCACACTAGCGGGGAGCACAGATACGCAGTATTTT
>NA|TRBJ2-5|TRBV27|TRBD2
CASSPSSGGAVLETQYF
TGTGCCAGCAGCCCCTCTAGCGGGGGGGCCGTCCTGGAGACCCAGTACTTC
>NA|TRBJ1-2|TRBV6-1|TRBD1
CASSNPRDRVNGYTF
TGTGCCAGCAGCAACCCGAGGGACAGGGTTAATGGCTACACCTTC
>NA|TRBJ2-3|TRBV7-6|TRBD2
CASSLLLAGVTDTQYF
TGTGCCAGCAGCTTACTATTAGCGGGGGTGACAGATACGCAGTATTTT
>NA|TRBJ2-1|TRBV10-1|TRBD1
CARRQGCSYNEQFF
TGCGCCAGGAGACAGGGATGCTCCTACAATGAGCAGTTCTTC
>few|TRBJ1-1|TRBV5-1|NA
CASTRVETNTEAFF
TGCGCCAGCACACGTGTAGAGACAAACACTGAAGCTTTCTTT
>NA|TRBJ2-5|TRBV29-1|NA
CSADTGWDKETQYF
TGCAGCGCTGATACGGGATGGGACAAAGAGACCCAGTACTTC
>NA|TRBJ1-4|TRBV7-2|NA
CASSPMGLSEKLFF
TGTGCCAGCAGCCCAATGGGCTTGAGTGAAAAACTGTTTTTT
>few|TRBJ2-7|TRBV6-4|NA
CASSPTYEQYF
TGTGCCAGCAGTCCCACCTACGAGCAGTACTTC
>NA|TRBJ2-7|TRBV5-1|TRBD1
CASSPFSPGQGGAYEQYF
TGCGCCAGCAGCCCTTTCTCTCCGGGACAGGGAGGAGCCTACGAGCAGTACTTC
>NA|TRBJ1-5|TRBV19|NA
CASSTQGSVSGPQHF
TGTGCCAGTAGTACACAGGGATCGGTATCGGGGCCCCAGCATTTT
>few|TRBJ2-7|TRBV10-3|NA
CASPDEQYF
TGTGCCAGCCCGGACGAGCAGTACTTC
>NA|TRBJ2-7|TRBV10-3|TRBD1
CAISDDRGISYEQYF
TGTGCCATCAGTGACGACAGGGGGATCTCCTACGAGCAGTACTTC
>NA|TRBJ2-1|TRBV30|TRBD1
CAWSAPRDRGRNEQFF
TGTGCCTGGAGTGCACCCCGGGACAGGGGGAGGAATGAGCAGTTCTTC
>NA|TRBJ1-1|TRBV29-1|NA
CSVATNTEAFF
TGCAGCGTTGCTACGAACACTGAAGCTTTCTTT
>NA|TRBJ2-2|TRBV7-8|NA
CASSLVRGNAGELFF
TGTGCCAGCAGCTTAGTCAGGGGCAACGCCGGGGAGCTGTTTTTT
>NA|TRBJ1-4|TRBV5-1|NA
CASSLDRVDEKLFF
TGCGCCAGCAGCTTGGACAGGGTAGACGAAAAACTGTTTTTT
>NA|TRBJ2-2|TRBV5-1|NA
CASSLFSGDTGELFF
TGCGCCAGCAGCTTGTTTAGCGGAGACACCGGGGAGCTGTTTTTT
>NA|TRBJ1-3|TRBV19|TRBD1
CASSPDRGGNTIYF
TGTGCCAGTAGTCCGGACAGGGGTGGAAACACCATATATTTT
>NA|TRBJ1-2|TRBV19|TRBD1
CASSGSGGISGYTF
TGTGCCAGTAGTGGGTCAGGGGGCATTTCTGGCTACACCTTC
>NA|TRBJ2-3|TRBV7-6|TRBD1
CASSSMTGSTDTQYF
TGTGCCAGCAGCTCAATGACAGGGAGCACAGATACGCAGTATTTT
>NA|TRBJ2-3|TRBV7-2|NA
CASSFFGGPADTQYF
TGTGCCAGCAGCTTTTTCGGGGGACCGGCAGATACGCAGTATTTT
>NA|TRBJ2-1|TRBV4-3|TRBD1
CASSQEVLDRGPRNEQFF
TGCGCCAGCAGCCAAGAGGTATTGGACAGGGGTCCAAGAAATGAGCAGTTCTTC
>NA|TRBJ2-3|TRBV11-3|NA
CASSLASGTDTQYF
TGTGCCAGCAGCTTAGCTTCAGGGACAGATACGCAGTATTTT
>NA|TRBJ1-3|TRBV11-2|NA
CASSLTDSSGNTIYF
TGTGCCAGCAGCTTAACGGACAGCTCTGGAAACACCATATATTTT
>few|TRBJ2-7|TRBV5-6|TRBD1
CASRGDRGQYEQYF
TGTGCCAGCAGGGGGGACAGGGGGCAGTACGAGCAGTACTTC
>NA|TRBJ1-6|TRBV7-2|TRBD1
CASSLRTGANNSPLHF
TGTGCCAGCAGCTTACGGACAGGGGCCAATAATTCACCCCTCCACTTT
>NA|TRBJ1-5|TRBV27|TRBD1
CASSLGTVNQPQHF
TGTGCCAGCAGTTTAGGGACAGTTAATCAGCCCCAGCATTTT
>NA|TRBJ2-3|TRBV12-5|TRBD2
CASGSGGWPSTDTQYF
TGTGCTAGTGGTTCCGGGGGGTGGCCTAGCACAGATACGCAGTATTTT